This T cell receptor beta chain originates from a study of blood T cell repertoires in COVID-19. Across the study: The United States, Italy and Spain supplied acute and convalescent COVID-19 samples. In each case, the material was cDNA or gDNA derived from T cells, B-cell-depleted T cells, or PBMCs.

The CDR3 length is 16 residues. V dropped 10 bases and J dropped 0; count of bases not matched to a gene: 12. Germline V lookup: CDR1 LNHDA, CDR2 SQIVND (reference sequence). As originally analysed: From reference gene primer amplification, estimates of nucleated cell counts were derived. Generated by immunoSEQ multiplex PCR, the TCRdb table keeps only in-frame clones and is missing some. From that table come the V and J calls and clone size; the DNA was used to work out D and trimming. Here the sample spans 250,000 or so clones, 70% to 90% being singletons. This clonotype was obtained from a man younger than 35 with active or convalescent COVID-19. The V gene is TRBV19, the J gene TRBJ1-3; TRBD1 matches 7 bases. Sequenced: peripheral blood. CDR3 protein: CATEGAYTFSGNTIYF. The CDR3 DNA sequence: TGTGCCACGGAGGGGGCCTATACCTTCTCTGGAAACACCATATATTTT. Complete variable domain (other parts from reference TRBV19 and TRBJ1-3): DGGITQSPKYLFRKEGQNVTLSCEQNLNHDAMYWYRQDPGQGLRLIYYSQIVNDFQKGDIAEGYSVSREKKESFPLTVTSAQKNPTAFYLCATEGAYTFSGNTIYFGEGSWLTVV.